This T cell receptor (beta chain) stems from a study of OX40 agonist ivuxolimab in advanced cancers. To note about this clone: Its specificity is not known.

Method: immunoSEQ multiplex PCR; TCRdb's copy keeps in-frame clones and lacks some. The data contain fewer than 45,000 clones, 74% of them singletons. Study-wide findings and caveats: Researchers report that CD8+ T cells had, on average, more expanded clones than CD4+.

Between the trimmed V and J ends, which lost 4 bases and 7 bases, there was a span of 6 bases. The length of the CDR3 is 12 residues. Germline values: CDR1 SGDLS, CDR2 YYNGEE. The chain carries TRBV9 and TRBJ1-6; D unclear. The TCR originated in an adult with an advanced solid tumor such as melanoma, head and neck, liver or kidney cancer. This specimen consisted of CD4+ or CD8+ T cells sorted from blood, obtained in a trial of the OX40 agonist ivuxolimab. CDR3 protein: CASSTRNSPLHF. Written as DNA, the CDR3 is TGTGCCAGCAGCACCAGGAATTCACCCCTCCACTTT.